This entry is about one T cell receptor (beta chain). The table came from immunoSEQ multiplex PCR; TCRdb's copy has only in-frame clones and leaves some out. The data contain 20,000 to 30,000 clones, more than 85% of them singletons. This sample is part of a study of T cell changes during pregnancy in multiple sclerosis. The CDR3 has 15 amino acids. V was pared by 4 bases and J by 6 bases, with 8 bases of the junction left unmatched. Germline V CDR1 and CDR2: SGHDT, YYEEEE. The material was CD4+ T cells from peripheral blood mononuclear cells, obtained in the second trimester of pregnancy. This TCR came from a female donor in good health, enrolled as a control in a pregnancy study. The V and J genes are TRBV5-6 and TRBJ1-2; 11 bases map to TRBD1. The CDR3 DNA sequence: TGTGCCAGCAGCGGGACCGGGACAGGGGGTGATGGCTACACCTTC. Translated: CASSGTGTGGDGYTF.